The 28 T cell receptor beta chains given below trace back to one sample, sequenced in a study of cytomegalovirus exposure and HLA in healthy donors. The primer mix had 60 Vbeta and 13 Jbeta primers. Measured with immunoSEQ multiplex PCR; TCRdb has only the in-frame clones, and not every one. The sample yields 100,000 to 150,000 clones, around four fifths seen once. The material sequenced was PBMCs. All receptors come from a man aged 55 to 70 in good health and CMV-seropositive.

This sequence joins TRBV7-9 and TRBJ1-2, with D unclear. V was clipped by 7 bases and J by 7 bases, with 13 bases between them. Germline lookup yields CDR1 SEHNR and CDR2 FQNEAQ (reference sequence). The CDR3 spans 12 residues. The CDR3 coding sequence is TGTGCCAGCACCGCCGGGGAGAGTGGCTACACCTTC. Encoded protein: CASTAGESGYTF.

The table lists this clone with a count of one. J is TRBJ1-1 and V is TRBV7-3; TRBD1 is a possible D gene (6 bases). This CDR3 is built from 14 residues. With 3 bases removed from V and 2 bases from J, the gap between germline ends came to 10 bases. The germline V gene has CDR1 SGHTA and CDR2 FQGTGA. The chain's CDR3 is CASSFQGLNTEAFF. The CDR3 nucleotides are TGTGCCAGCAGCTTTCAGGGGCTTAACACTGAAGCTTTCTTT.

The chain couples TRBV7-8 to TRBJ1-6, with TRBD1 matching 8 bases. Per germline, CDR1 SGHVS and CDR2 FQNEAQ. The CDR3 covers 14 residues. With V trimmed by 2 bases and J by 9 bases, 3 bases remained unmatched. This CDR3 is CASSLTGGGSPLHF. CDR3 nucleotide sequence: TGTGCCAGCAGCTTAACAGGGGGTGGTTCACCCCTCCACTTT.

This clone showed up just a few times. V gene TRBV7-8 combines with J gene TRBJ1-6, with 9 bases aligning to TRBD1. This CDR3 is 17 amino acids long. Germline V gene data show CDR1 as SGHVS and CDR2 as FQNEAQ. With 5 bases clipped from V and 9 bases from J, the junction kept 14 bases outside the gene matches. The chain's CDR3 is CASSLGQGRNSISPLHF. CDR3 bases: TGTGCCAGCAGCCTCGGACAGGGGAGGAATAGTATTTCACCCCTCCACTTT.

V and J are TRBV20-1 and TRBJ2-1; 7 bases map to TRBD1. The CDR3 extends over 11 amino acids. Germline CDR1 and CDR2: DFQATT and SNEGSKA (reference sequence). The junction had 5 bases not matched to a gene; V was cut back by 6 bases and J by 9 bases. The CDR3 here is CSAVDRVEQFF. The CDR3 nucleotides read TGCAGTGCGGTTGACAGGGTTGAGCAGTTCTTC.

The V call is TRBV5-1, the J call TRBJ2-3, with D unclear. Germline CDR1 and CDR2: SGHRS and YFSETQ. V gave up 4 bases and J gave up 8 bases, with 14 bases separating them. This CDR3 has 13 amino acids. The CDR3 region has the DNA TGCGCCAGCAGCGTAGTGGATCAGGCTACGCAGTATTTT. Residues: CASSVVDQATQYF.

This clone has only a few counts. The chain links TRBV25-1 to TRBJ1-1; 7 positions agree with TRBD1. This CDR3 has 13 residues. The germline CDR1 and CDR2 sequences are MGHDK and SYGVNS. Trimming took 6 bases from V and 2 from J; bases not matched to a gene: 3. Here the CDR3 reads CASRDRANTEAFF. CDR3 DNA: TGTGCCAGCAGAGACAGGGCCAACACTGAAGCTTTCTTT.

The rearrangement joins TRBV4-2 to TRBJ2-3, with 7 bases fitting TRBD2. V was pared by 2 bases and J by 0 bases, with 5 bases of the junction left unmatched. Germline CDR1 LGHNA, CDR2 YNFKEQ. The CDR3 is 16 residues long. CDR3 sequence (DNA): TGTGCCAGCAGCCAATACGCGGGAGTGAGCACAGATACGCAGTATTTT. Its translation: CASSQYAGVSTDTQYF.

V is TRBV4-2 and J is TRBJ2-7; D might be TRBD2 (7 bases). Per germline, CDR1 LGHNA and CDR2 YNFKEQ. The CDR3 is 16 residues long. The V end lost 4 bases, the J end lost 7 bases, and 23 bases lay between the germline ends. As DNA, the CDR3 is TGTGCCAGCAGCCCCCCAGGGACTGAGAGGGGGGGGGAGCAGTACTTC. It is translated as CASSPPGTERGGEQYF.

The rearrangement links TRBV6-1 to TRBJ2-1, with D possibly being TRBD2 (6 bases). Trimming stripped 4 bases from V and 3 bases from J, with 16 bases between. CDR3 length equals 16 residues. Germline CDR1 MNHNS, CDR2 SASEGT. The CDR3 coding sequence is TGTGCCAGCAGTGGGGCCGGGACTGGAGACTACAATGAGCAGTTCTTC. Residues: CASSGAGTGDYNEQFF.

As DNA, the CDR3 is TGTGCCAGCAGCGCAGGACTTCCCTCCTACGAGCAGTACTTC. It is translated as CASSAGLPSYEQYF. The chain couples TRBV6-1 to TRBJ2-7; a possible D gene is TRBD2 (5 bases). CDR1 is MNHNS and CDR2 is SASEGT in the germline V gene. The V gene lost 6 bases and the J gene lost 0 bases, with 12 bases spanning the gap. The CDR3 consists of 14 residues.

This clone has only one observation. The chain recombines TRBV7-8 with TRBJ1-2, with D unresolved. The germline gives CDR1 SGHVS, CDR2 FQNEAQ. The CDR3 consists of 15 residues. Between the trimmed V and J ends, which lost 1 base and 4 bases, there was a span of 13 bases. The CDR3 reads CASSLGGTSSYGYTF. CDR3 nucleotide sequence: TGTGCCAGCAGCTTAGGCGGAACCTCCAGCTATGGCTACACCTTC.

The genes are TRBV15 and TRBJ2-3, with D tentatively TRBD1 (6 bases). With 1 base removed from V and 5 bases from J, the gap between germline ends came to 13 bases. Germline CDR1 is LNHNV and CDR2 is YYDKDF (reference sequence). The CDR3 sequence is 15 residues long. As DNA, the CDR3 is TGTGCCACCAGCAGAGGTCCCGGGACACGAGATACGCAGTATTTT. It specifies CATSRGPGTRDTQYF.

This chain joins TRBV5-8 and TRBJ1-5; TRBD1 agrees at 8 bases. The CDR3 totals 14 residues. Looked up from germline, CDR1 is SGHTS and CDR2 is YDEGEE. After removal of 0 bases from V and 12 bases from J, the junction contained 8 bases not matched to a gene. In DNA, the CDR3 is TGTGCCAGCAGCTTGGACAGGGGGGTAATTCGCCAGCATTTT. Encoded protein: CASSLDRGVIRQHF.

This clone showed up just a few times. The chain joins TRBV5-6 to TRBJ1-5; TRBD1 matches 11 bases. V lost 3 bases to trimming and J lost 5 bases; unmatched junction nucleotides: 16. The CDR3 covers 19 residues. Germline V gene sequence: CDR1 SGHDT, CDR2 YYEEEE. CDR3 coding DNA: TGTGCCAGCAGCTACACTACCGGGACAGGGGGTCTAGGCGATCAGCCCCAGCATTTT. Protein: CASSYTTGTGGLGDQPQHF.

The chain combines TRBV2 with TRBJ2-3, with a tentative D call TRBD1 (6 bases). V was shortened by 5 bases and J by 2 bases, with 14 bases between the two germline ends. The V gene's germline CDR1 is SNHLY and CDR2 FYNNEI. This CDR3 has 15 amino acids. For the CDR3, the DNA is TGTGCCAGCAGTCCAGGGGTCTTACCCACAGATACGCAGTATTTT. Translation gives CASSPGVLPTDTQYF.

V is TRBV6-1 and J is TRBJ1-4, with unresolved D. The V end was cut by 5 bases, the J end by 7 bases, with 11 bases between. Germline-derived CDR1 and CDR2 are MNHNS and SASEGT. The CDR3 runs 13 residues. The DNA for the CDR3 is TGTGCCAGCAGTCCGCGATCGGGTGAAAAACTGTTTTTT. Translation gives CASSPRSGEKLFF.

The chain joins TRBV13 to TRBJ1-2, with 7 bases that match TRBD1. V gave up 8 bases and J gave up 0 bases; unmatched junction bases: 6. This CDR3 comprises 14 residues. The germline V gene has CDR1 PRHDT and CDR2 FYEKMQ (reference sequence). The CDR3 is CASAMGQTNYGYTF. CDR3 nucleotide sequence: TGTGCCAGCGCGATGGGACAGACTAACTATGGCTACACCTTC.

This clone has just a few counts. The V call is TRBV4-2, the J call TRBJ2-1; 7 bases match TRBD1. Germline values: CDR1 LGHNA, CDR2 YNFKEQ. V was clipped by 0 bases and J by 4 bases; unmatched bases: 9. CDR3 length equals 17 residues. In DNA, the CDR3 is TGTGCCAGCAGCCAAGACCCGGGACAGCACATTTACAATGAGCAGTTCTTC. Its translation is CASSQDPGQHIYNEQFF.

This chain's CDR3 is CASSLWGLSNEQFF. In DNA, the CDR3 is TGCGCCAGCAGCTTGTGGGGACTATCAAATGAGCAGTTCTTC. The chain is built from TRBV5-1 and TRBJ2-1, with 7 positions matching TRBD2. Trimming took 1 base from V and 7 from J; bases not matched to a gene: 5. CDR1 and CDR2 (germline): SGHRS, YFSETQ. The CDR3 sequence is 14 residues long.

The chain couples TRBV9 to TRBJ2-7; TRBD1 aligns across 10 bases. Germline loops: CDR1 SGDLS, CDR2 YYNGEE. With V trimmed by 3 bases and J by 2 bases, 11 bases remained unmatched. CDR3 length: 17 residues. DNA of the CDR3: TGTGCCAGCAGCGCCGAACCCGGGACAGGGGATACCTACGAGCAGTACTTC. Translation: CASSAEPGTGDTYEQYF. The entire variable domain, with the rest obtained from reference TRBV9 and TRBJ2-7, is as follows: DSGVTQTPKHLITATGQRVTLRCSPRSGDLSVYWYQQSLDQGLQFLIQYYNGEERAKGNILERFSAQQFPDLHSELNLSSLELGDSALYFCASSAEPGTGDTYEQYFGPGTRLTVT.

J is TRBJ2-4 and V is TRBV19; no reliable D call. CDR1 and CDR2 from the germline V gene are LNHDA and SQIVND (reference sequence). The germline V and J ends were trimmed by 6 bases and 0 bases, with 12 bases remaining between them. The CDR3 runs to 15 residues. CDR3 nucleotide sequence: TGTGCCAGTAGCCGCGGCCCTCTAGCCAAAAACATTCAGTACTTC. This gives the protein CASSRGPLAKNIQYF. The variable domain in full, completed from reference TRBV19 and TRBJ2-4, reads DGGITQSPKYLFRKEGQNVTLSCEQNLNHDAMYWYRQDPGQGLRLIYYSQIVNDFQKGDIAEGYSVSREKKESFPLTVTSAQKNPTAFYLCASSRGPLAKNIQYFGAGTRLSVL.

The chain joins TRBV27 to TRBJ2-1, with no clear D. Germline lookup yields CDR1 MNHEY and CDR2 SMNVEV (reference sequence). The V gene lost 4 bases and the J gene lost 15 bases, with 13 bases spanning the gap. The CDR3 sequence is 11 residues long. In DNA form, the CDR3 reads TGTGCCAGCAGTTCTCCCACTTCGTGGTTCTTC. This translates into CASSSPTSWFF.

This clone was seen once. The chain couples TRBV5-1 to TRBJ2-5; D unresolved. V was trimmed by 2 bases and J by 5 bases, leaving 10 bases between them. The V gene's germline CDR1 is SGHRS and CDR2 YFSETQ. This CDR3 spans 13 amino acids. In nucleotides, the CDR3 is TGCGCCAGCAGCTTTACCACTATGGAGACCCAGTACTTC. It is translated as CASSFTTMETQYF.

This chain links TRBV6-6 with TRBJ1-5; D gene uncertain. The germline CDR1 and CDR2 sequences are MNHNY and SVGAGI (reference sequence). The CDR3 has 15 residues. The V and J ends lost 3 bases and 4 bases respectively, with 13 bases between them. The DNA for the CDR3 is TGTGCCAGCAGTTATTTATCGAGGTCAAATCAGCCCCAGCATTTT. Protein sequence: CASSYLSRSNQPQHF.

A few counts support this clone. The chain recombines TRBV10-2 with TRBJ2-1; TRBD2 matches at 9 bases. Trimming took 0 bases from V and 5 from J; bases not matched to a gene: 5. This CDR3 is 16 amino acids long. Per the germline V gene, CDR1 is WSHSY and CDR2 is SAAADI. The chain's CDR3 is CASSESGAGGHNEQFF. In nucleotides, the CDR3 is TGCGCCAGCAGTGAGTCGGGGGCGGGGGGGCACAATGAGCAGTTCTTC.

This chain joins TRBV5-1 and TRBJ1-1; TRBD1 aligns across 7 bases. Trimming at V came to 0 bases and at J to 0 bases, leaving 5 bases not matched to a gene. The germline V gene has CDR1 SGHRS and CDR2 YFSETQ. The CDR3 covers 16 residues. This CDR3 reads CASSLVGTAMNTEAFF. DNA of the CDR3: TGCGCCAGCAGCTTGGTAGGGACAGCTATGAACACTGAAGCTTTCTTT.

J is TRBJ1-2 and V is TRBV28, with D tentatively TRBD1 (5 bases). This CDR3 has 12 amino acids. V was pared by 2 bases and J by 7 bases, with 8 bases between. Germline-derived CDR1 and CDR2 are MDHEN and SYDVKM. The CDR3 DNA is TGTGCCAGCAGTTTAGATCAGGGTGGCTACACCTTC. It specifies CASSLDQGGYTF.